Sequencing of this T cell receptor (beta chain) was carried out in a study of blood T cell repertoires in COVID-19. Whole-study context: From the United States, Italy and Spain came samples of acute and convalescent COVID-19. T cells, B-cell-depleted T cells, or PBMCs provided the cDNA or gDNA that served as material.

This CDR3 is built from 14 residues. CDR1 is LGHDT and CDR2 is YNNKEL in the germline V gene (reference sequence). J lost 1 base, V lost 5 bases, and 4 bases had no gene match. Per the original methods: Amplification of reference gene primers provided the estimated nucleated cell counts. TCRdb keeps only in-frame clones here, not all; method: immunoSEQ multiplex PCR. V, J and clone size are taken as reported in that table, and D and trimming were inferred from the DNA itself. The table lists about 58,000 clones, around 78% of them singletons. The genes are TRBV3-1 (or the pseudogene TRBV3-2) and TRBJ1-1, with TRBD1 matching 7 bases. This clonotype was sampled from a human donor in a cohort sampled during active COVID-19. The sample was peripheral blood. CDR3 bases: TGTGCCAGCAGCTACGGACAGGCGAACACTGAAGCTTTCTTT. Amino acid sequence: CASSYGQANTEAFF.